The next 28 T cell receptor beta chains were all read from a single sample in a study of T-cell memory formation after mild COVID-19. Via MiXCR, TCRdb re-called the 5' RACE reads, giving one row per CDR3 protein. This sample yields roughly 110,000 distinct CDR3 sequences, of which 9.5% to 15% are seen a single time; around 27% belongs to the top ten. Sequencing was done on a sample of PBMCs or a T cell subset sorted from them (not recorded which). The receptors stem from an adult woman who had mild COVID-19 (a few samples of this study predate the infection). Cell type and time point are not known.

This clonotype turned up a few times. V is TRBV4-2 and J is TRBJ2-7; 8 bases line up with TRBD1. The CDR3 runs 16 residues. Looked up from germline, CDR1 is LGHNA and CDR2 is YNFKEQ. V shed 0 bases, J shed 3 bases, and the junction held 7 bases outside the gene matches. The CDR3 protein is CASSQETGTGVYEQYF. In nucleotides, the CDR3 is TGTGCCAGCAGCCAAGAAACCGGGACAGGCGTCTACGAGCAGTACTTC.

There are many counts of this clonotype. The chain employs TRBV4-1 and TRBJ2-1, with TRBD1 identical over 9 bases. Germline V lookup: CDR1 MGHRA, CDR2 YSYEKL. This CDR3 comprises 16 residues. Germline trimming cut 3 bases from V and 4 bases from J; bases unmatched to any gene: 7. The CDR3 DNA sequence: TGCGCCAGCAGCCACCTGGGACAGGGAGCTTACAATGAGCAGTTCTTC. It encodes CASSHLGQGAYNEQFF.

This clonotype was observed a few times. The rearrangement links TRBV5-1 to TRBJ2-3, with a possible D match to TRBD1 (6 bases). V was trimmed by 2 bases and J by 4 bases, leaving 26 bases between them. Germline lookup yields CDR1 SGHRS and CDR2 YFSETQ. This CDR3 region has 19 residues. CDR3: CASSLPDAPWSGVPDTQYF. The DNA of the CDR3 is TGCGCCAGCAGCTTACCGGATGCCCCGTGGTCAGGGGTTCCAGATACGCAGTATTTT.

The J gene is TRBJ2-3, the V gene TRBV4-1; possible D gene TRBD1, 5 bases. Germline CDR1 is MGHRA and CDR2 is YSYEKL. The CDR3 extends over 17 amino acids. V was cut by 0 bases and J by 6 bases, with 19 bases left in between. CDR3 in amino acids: CASSQDRTGVQSDTQYF. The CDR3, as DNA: TGCGCCAGCAGCCAAGATCGTACAGGAGTCCAGTCGGATACGCAGTATTTT.

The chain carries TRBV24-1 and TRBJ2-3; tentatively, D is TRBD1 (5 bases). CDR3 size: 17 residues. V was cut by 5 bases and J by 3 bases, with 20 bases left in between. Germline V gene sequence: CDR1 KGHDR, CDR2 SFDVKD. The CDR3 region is CATSALGAVGPTDTQYF. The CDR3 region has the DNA TGTGCCACCAGTGCCCTTGGGGCGGTAGGGCCGACAGATACGCAGTATTTT.

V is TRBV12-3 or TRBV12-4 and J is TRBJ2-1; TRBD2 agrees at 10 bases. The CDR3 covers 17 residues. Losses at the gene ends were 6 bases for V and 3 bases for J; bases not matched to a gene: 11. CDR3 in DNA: TGTGCCAGCAGGACGAGCAATAGCGGGGGGCTCTACAATGAGCAGTTCTTC. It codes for CASRTSNSGGLYNEQFF.

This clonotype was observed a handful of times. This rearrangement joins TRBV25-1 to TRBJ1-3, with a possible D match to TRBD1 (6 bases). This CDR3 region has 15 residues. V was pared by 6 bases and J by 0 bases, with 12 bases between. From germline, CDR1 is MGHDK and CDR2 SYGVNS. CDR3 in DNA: TGTGCCAGCAGCGAAACAGGGATCTCTGGAAACACCATATATTTT. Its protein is CASSETGISGNTIYF.

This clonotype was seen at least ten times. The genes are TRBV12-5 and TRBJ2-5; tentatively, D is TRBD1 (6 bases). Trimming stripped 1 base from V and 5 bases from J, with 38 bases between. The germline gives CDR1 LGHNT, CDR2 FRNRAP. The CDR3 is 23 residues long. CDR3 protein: CASGLGGHKRSHGTSRFEETQYF. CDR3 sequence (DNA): TGTGCTAGTGGTTTGGGAGGACATAAGAGGTCCCACGGGACATCTCGCTTCGAGGAGACCCAGTACTTC.

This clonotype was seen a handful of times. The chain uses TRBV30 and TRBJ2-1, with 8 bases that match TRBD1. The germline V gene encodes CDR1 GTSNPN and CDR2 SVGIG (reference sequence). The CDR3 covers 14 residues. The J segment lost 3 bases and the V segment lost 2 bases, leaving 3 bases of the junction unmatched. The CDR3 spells CAWSSGQVYNEQFF. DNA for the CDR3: TGTGCCTGGAGTTCGGGACAGGTCTACAATGAGCAGTTCTTC.

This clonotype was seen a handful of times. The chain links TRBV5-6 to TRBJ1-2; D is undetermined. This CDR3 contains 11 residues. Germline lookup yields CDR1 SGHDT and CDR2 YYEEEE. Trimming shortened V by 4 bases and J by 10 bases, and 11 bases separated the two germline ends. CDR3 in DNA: TGTGCCAGCAGCCCCGGGAGCTTCTACACCTTC. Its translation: CASSPGSFYTF.

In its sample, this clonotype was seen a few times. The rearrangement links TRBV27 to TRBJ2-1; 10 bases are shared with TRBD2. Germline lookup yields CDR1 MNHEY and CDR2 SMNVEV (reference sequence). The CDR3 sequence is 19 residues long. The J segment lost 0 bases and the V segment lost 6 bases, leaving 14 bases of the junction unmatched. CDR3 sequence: CASRIAGGPQTRSYNEQFF. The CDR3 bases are TGTGCCAGCAGGATAGCGGGAGGCCCACAAACCCGCTCCTACAATGAGCAGTTCTTC.

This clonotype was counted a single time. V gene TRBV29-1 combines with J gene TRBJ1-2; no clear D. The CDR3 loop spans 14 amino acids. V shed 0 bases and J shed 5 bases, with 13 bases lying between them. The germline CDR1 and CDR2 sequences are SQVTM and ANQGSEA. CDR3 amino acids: CSVEDRFGTYGYTF. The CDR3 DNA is TGCAGCGTTGAAGATCGTTTCGGAACTTATGGCTACACCTTC.

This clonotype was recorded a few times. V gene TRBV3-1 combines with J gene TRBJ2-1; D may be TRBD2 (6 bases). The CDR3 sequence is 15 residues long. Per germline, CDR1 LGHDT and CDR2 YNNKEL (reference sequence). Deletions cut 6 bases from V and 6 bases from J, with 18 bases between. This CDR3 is CASSYLLGGSNEQFF. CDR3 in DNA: TGTGCCAGCAGTTACCTACTAGGAGGGTCCAATGAGCAGTTCTTC.

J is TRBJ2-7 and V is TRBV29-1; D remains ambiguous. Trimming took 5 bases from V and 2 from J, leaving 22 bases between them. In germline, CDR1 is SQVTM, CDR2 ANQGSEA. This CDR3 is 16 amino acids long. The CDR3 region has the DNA TGCAGCGTTCGCCTCACAGTTACGCGGCGACCCTACGAGCAGTACTTC. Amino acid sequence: CSVRLTVTRRPYEQYF.

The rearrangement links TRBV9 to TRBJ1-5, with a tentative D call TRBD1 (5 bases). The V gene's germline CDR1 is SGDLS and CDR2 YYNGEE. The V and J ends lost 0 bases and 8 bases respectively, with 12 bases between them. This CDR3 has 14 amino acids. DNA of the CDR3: TGTGCCAGCAGCGTAGCCTCCTCGGGGGAGCCCCAGCATTTT. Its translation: CASSVASSGEPQHF.

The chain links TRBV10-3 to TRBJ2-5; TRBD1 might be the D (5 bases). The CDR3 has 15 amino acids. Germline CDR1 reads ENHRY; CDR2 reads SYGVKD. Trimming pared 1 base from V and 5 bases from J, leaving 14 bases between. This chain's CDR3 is CAISEYTGRVETQYF. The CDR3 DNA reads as TGTGCCATCAGTGAGTACACAGGACGGGTGGAGACCCAGTACTTC.

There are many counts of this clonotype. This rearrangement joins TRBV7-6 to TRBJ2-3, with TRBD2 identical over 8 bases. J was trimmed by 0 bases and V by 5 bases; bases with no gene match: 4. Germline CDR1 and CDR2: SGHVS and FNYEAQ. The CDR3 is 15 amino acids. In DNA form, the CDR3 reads TGTGCCAGCAGCGTGAGCGGGGGTAGCACAGATACGCAGTATTTT. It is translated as CASSVSGGSTDTQYF.

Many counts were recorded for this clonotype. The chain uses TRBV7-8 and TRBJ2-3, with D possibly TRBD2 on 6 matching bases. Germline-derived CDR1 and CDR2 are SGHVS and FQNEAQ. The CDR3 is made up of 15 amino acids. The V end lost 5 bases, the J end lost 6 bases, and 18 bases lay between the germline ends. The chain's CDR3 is CASSPSLSGDDTQYF. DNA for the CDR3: TGTGCCAGCAGCCCGTCTTTGTCGGGGGACGATACGCAGTATTTT.

In DNA form, the CDR3 reads TGTGCCAGCAGTTACTCGTGGCAGGCCAATGAGCAGTTCTTC. Its translation: CASSYSWQANEQFF. The rearrangement joins TRBV6-6 to TRBJ2-1; D remains ambiguous. V shed 0 bases and J shed 6 bases, with 9 bases lying between them. This CDR3 contains 14 residues. Germline V gene sequence: CDR1 MNHNY, CDR2 SVGAGI (reference sequence).

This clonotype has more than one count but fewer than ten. DNA for the CDR3: TGCGCCAGCAGCCTCATCCCGGGACCGGGGAACTCCTACGAGCAGTACTTC. Translation: CASSLIPGPGNSYEQYF. V usage is TRBV4-1 and J usage is TRBJ2-7, with D perhaps assigned TRBD1 or TRBD2 (5 bases each). This CDR3 has 17 residues. V shed 4 bases and J shed 0 bases, with 19 bases lying between them. Looked up from germline, CDR1 is MGHRA and CDR2 is YSYEKL.

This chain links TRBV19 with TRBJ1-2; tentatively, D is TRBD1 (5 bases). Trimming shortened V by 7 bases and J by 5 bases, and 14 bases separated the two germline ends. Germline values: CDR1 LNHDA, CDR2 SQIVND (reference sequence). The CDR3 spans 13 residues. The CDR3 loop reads CASNPGGAYGYTF. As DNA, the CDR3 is TGTGCCAGTAACCCGGGAGGGGCGTATGGCTACACCTTC. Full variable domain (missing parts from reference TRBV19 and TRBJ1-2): DGGITQSPKYLFRKEGQNVTLSCEQNLNHDAMYWYRQDPGQGLRLIYYSQIVNDFQKGDIAEGYSVSREKKESFPLTVTSAQKNPTAFYLCASNPGGAYGYTFGSGTRLTVV.

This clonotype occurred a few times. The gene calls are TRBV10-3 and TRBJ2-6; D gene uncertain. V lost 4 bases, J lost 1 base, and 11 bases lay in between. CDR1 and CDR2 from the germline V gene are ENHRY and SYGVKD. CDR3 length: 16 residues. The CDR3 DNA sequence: TGTGCCATCAGTGCGGGCAGTCTGTCTGGGGCCAACGTCCTGACTTTC. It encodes CAISAGSLSGANVLTF.

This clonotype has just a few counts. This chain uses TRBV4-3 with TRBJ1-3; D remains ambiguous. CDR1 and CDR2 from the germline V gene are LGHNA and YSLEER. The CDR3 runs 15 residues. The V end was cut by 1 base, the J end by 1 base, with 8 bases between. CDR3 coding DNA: TGCGCCAGCAGCCAAGTCACTGGGTCTGGAAACACCATATATTTT. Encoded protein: CASSQVTGSGNTIYF.

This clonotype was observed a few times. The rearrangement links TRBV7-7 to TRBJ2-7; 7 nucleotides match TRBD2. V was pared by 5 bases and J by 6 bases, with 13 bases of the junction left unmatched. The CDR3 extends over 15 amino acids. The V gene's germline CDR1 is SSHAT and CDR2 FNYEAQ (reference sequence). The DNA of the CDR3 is TGTGCCAGCAGCACGGGGGGACGGAGCCCTTCCGAGCAGTACTTC. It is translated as CASSTGGRSPSEQYF.

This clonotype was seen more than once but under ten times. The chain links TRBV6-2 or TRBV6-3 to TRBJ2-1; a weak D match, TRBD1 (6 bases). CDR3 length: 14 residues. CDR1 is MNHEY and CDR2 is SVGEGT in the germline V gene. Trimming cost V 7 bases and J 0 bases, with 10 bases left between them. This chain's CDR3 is CASTEGDSYNEQFF. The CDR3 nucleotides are TGTGCCAGCACCGAGGGGGACTCCTACAATGAGCAGTTCTTC.

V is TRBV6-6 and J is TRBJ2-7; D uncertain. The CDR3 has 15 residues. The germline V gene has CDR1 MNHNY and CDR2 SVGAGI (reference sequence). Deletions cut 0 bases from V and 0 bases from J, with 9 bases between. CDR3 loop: CASSYSVRYSYEQYF. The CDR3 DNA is TGTGCCAGCAGTTACTCAGTAAGGTACTCCTACGAGCAGTACTTC.

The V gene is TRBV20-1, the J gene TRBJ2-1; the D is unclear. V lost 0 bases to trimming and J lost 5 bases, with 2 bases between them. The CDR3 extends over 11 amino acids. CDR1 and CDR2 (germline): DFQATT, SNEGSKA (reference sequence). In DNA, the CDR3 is TGCAGTGCTAGAGAGGACAATGAGCAGTTCTTC. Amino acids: CSAREDNEQFF.

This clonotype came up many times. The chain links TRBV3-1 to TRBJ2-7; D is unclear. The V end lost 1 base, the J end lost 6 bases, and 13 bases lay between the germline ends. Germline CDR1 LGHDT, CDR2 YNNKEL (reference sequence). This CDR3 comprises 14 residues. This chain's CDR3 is CASSQGLEFLEQYF. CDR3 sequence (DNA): TGTGCCAGCAGCCAAGGCCTAGAATTTCTCGAGCAGTACTTC.